These 10 T cell receptor beta chains were sequenced from one sample in a study of T cells after yellow fever vaccination. MiXCR, applied by TCRdb to the 5' RACE reads, yields one record per CDR3 protein. The sample consists of 300,000 to 400,000 distinct CDR3 sequences, roughly 9.4% of them appearing once. Sequencing used PBMCs, obtained on the day of the first yellow fever vaccination. The receptors here all came from a man between 18 and 35 years old who received the YFV17D yellow fever vaccine.

This rearrangement joins TRBV29-1 to TRBJ2-1, with a possible D match to TRBD1 (6 bases). V lost 3 bases and J lost 7, with 16 bases in between. Germline CDR1 reads SQVTM; CDR2 reads ANQGSEA. The CDR3 length is 14 residues. In DNA form, the CDR3 reads TGCAGCGTTGACCTGGACAGAGCTGTGAATGAGCAGTTCTTC. This gives the protein CSVDLDRAVNEQFF.

This clonotype was observed a handful of times. This chain uses TRBV10-3 with TRBJ2-1, with 7 nucleotides matching TRBD2. V gave up 0 bases and J gave up 4 bases; unmatched junction bases: 3. There are 15 residues in the CDR3. CDR1 and CDR2 (germline): ENHRY, SYGVKD. The CDR3 nucleotides read TGTGCCATCAGTGAGTCTCGCGGGAGATACAATGAGCAGTTCTTC. Amino acids: CAISESRGRYNEQFF.

This clonotype was seen a handful of times. The rearrangement links TRBV19 to TRBJ2-1; D remains unclear. The CDR3 runs to 13 residues. The germline V gene encodes CDR1 LNHDA and CDR2 SQIVND (reference sequence). V lost 10 bases to trimming and J lost 6 bases, with 16 bases between them. The CDR3 spells CATAWALANEQFF. The CDR3 bases are TGTGCCACCGCATGGGCGCTTGCCAATGAGCAGTTCTTC.

A few counts support this clonotype. V is TRBV7-9 and J is TRBJ1-2; no definite D call. Trimming cost V 7 bases and J 2 bases, with 11 bases left between them. Germline CDR1 reads SEHNR; CDR2 reads FQNEAQ (reference sequence). The CDR3 covers 13 residues. CDR3: CASILRGNYGYTF. CDR3 sequence (DNA): TGTGCCAGCATTCTACGTGGAAACTATGGCTACACCTTC.

In its sample, this clonotype was seen many times. This sequence joins TRBV5-1 and TRBJ2-7; perhaps TRBD1 as D (6 bases). This CDR3 is 15 amino acids long. Germline V gene data show CDR1 as SGHRS and CDR2 as YFSETQ. V was pared by 4 bases and J by 3 bases, with 17 bases between. The CDR3 is CASSLAGTLGYEQYF. The CDR3 DNA sequence: TGCGCCAGCAGCCTCGCCGGGACACTCGGCTACGAGCAGTACTTC. Variable domain in full (rest from reference TRBV5-1 and TRBJ2-7): KAGVTQTPRYLIKTRGQQVTLSCSPISGHRSVSWYQQTPGQGLQFLFEYFSETQRNKGNFPGRFSGRQFSNSRSEMNVSTLELGDSALYLCASSLAGTLGYEQYFGPGTRLTVT.

This clonotype appeared a few times. V and J are TRBV7-2 and TRBJ2-5; TRBD2 is a possible D gene (6 bases). Germline CDR1 is SGHTA and CDR2 is FQGNSA. The CDR3 has 12 residues. V lost 5 bases to trimming and J lost 12 bases, with 16 bases between them. This chain's CDR3 is CASSPPGDPKYF. Here the CDR3 DNA reads TGTGCCAGCAGCCCGCCGGGGGACCCCAAGTACTTC.

This clonotype has a count of ten or more. V is TRBV10-3 and J is TRBJ2-2; 12 positions match TRBD1. The CDR3 loop spans 16 amino acids. Trimming took 0 bases from V and 6 from J; bases not matched to a gene: 2. CDR1 ENHRY and CDR2 SYGVKD come from the germline V gene. The CDR3 protein is CAISESRDRGPGELFF. The CDR3 DNA reads TGTGCCATCAGTGAGTCCCGGGACAGGGGGCCCGGGGAGCTGTTTTTT.

Only a few counts were recorded for this clonotype. CDR3 bases: TGCGCCAGCAGCCACACTAGCGGGGGCCTGGGAGATACGCAGTATTTT. Translation: CASSHTSGGLGDTQYF. This rearrangement joins TRBV4-3 to TRBJ2-3, with 11 nucleotides matching TRBD2. The CDR3 has 16 amino acids. Germline V CDR1 and CDR2: LGHNA, YSLEER. The V gene end was trimmed by 3 bases and the J gene end by 5 bases; junction bases not matched to a gene: 7.

As regards this clonotype: A read error may be the cause here, since a much bigger clone is one base away. This chain uses TRBV11-2 with TRBJ1-3; TRBD1 might be the D (5 bases). The CDR3 length is 17 residues. CDR1 is SGHAT, CDR2 FQNNGV, per germline. Trimming removed 1 base at V and 5 bases at J, with 18 bases between. The CDR3 bases are TGTGCCAGCAGCTTAGTAGGGTCGGGGGTTTCTAGAAACACCATATATTTT. Amino acid sequence: CASSLVGSGVSRNTIYF.

This clonotype was observed many times. The V gene is TRBV12-3 or TRBV12-4, the J gene TRBJ2-1, with D maybe TRBD2 (5 bases). V was cut by 3 bases and J by 3 bases, with 6 bases left in between. The CDR3 spans 13 residues. The CDR3 region is CASSFGVYNEQFF. DNA of the CDR3: TGTGCCAGCAGTTTCGGGGTCTACAATGAGCAGTTCTTC.